The source of this T cell receptor beta chain is a study of identical twins (dated by TCRdb to the mid-2010s). With respect to the entire study: To test whether fetal clonotypes persist, this study deep-sequenced TCR alpha and beta repertoires from monozygotic twins, from unrelated adults of various ages, and from cord blood. Replicate twin experiments were performed at different times using different library preparation protocols to rule out contamination.

Trimming takes 7 bases from V and 2 bases from J, and the germline ends sit 17 bases apart. From the cysteine through the phenylalanine, the CDR3 covers 15 amino acids. Only CDR3 DNA remains: 45 bases, in frame from the first base. Looking up the germline V gene yields CDR1 SNHLY and CDR2 FYNNEI. Broader findings and caveats from the paper: In beta out-of-frame sequences, excess twin sharing was weaker, because having fewer shared sequences lowered the signal-to-noise ratio. Fewer insertions were carried by abundant cord blood beta clonotypes; a weaker similar trend was observed in young adult naive repertoires, while no such trend was observed in memory repertoires. In monozygotic twins, recombination models systematically underestimated out-of-frame TCR alpha sharing, but the models matched the sharing seen between unrelated individuals. Compared with coincidental sharing between unrelated individuals, out-of-frame TCR alpha sequences shared between twins had an excess of sequences with low generation probability. Zero-insertion analyses could be partly confounded by invariant T cells such as MAIT and iNKT, though diverse VJ usage argued against such confounding for most clonotypes. Because the same donors could not be followed over many years, the conclusions depended on cross-sectional statistical analysis.

This clonotype was picked up a small number of times. This receptor's antigen is unknown. No qualities accompany the bases; no much larger clone lies one base away. The library was prepared using 5' RACE. The sequencer listed for this sample is Illumina HiSeq 2000. A universal primer binding site was introduced by template switching, and a unique molecular identifier was present in the final cDNA, enabling accurate counting of TCR cDNA molecules. First-strand cDNA for TCR alpha and beta chains was synthesized from specific primers in the conserved constant-segment region. To control for contamination, every cDNA library was double barcoded, receiving both a SMART-Mk sample barcode and Illumina barcodes. Two successive PCR steps introduced TruSeq adapter sequences along with Illumina sample barcodes. Sequencing of the TCR alpha and beta cDNA libraries was done on the Illumina HiSeq platform using custom primers. On the authors' methods: Raw reads were processed with MiGEC to extract unique molecular identifiers, and MiXCR was used to determine CDR3 positions. Recombination models were inferred per individual with the repgenHMM and IGoR tools using an EM algorithm. The tcR package in R was used for shared clonotype analysis, with sharing normalized by the product of cloneset sizes. Out-of-frame nonproductive sequences were analyzed to study raw recombination free of thymic and clonal selection effects. In TCRdb, the public reads were trimmed at Q25 with fastp and aligned with MiXCR, with productive beta chains retained. A single entry per CDR3 protein holds the most common genes and DNA from its merged rows. TCRdb's processing, not the study's, gives the V and J calls here. This sample is represented by roughly 1,500,000 distinct CDR3 sequences; around 29% of them were singletons. The top ten clonotypes cover approximately 0.29% of the sample.

Every donor was a healthy Caucasian. The sequence was obtained from a newborn girl in good health. The chain was built from TRBV2 and TRBJ1-1, with the identity of the D gene unclear. The specimen was cord blood. The CDR3 protein sequence reads: CASTQNWSFNTEAFF. The DNA reads TGTGCCAGCACCCAAAATTGGAGCTTTAACACTGAAGCTTTCTTT.